This T cell receptor (beta chain) appears in the sequencing data of a study of cytotoxic CD8 clonotypes in ibrutinib-treated CLL. Here immunoSEQ multiplex PCR was the method, and the copy in TCRdb shows in-frame clones only, minus some. This sample has about 160,000 clones, with about 88% found just once. Study results and caveats: Patients showed higher baseline clonality than age-matched healthy donors, and it tracked circulating CD8+ T-cell counts. Collection times varied between progressing and sustained-remission patients.

The V gene lost 4 bases and the J gene lost 8 bases, with 12 bases spanning the gap. The V gene's germline CDR1 is MNHNS and CDR2 SASEGT. The length of the CDR3 is 13 residues. With regard to this clone: The antigen remains unidentified.

The TCR was taken from a human donor with chronic lymphocytic leukemia. This sample comprised PBMCs, obtained at disease progression, from a patient treated with ibrutinib. The chain has TRBV6-1 and TRBJ2-1; maybe TRBD2 (5 bases). CDR3 in DNA: TGTGCCAGCAGTGTTGTGGGAGTGGATGAGCAGTTCTTC. It specifies CASSVVGVDEQFF.